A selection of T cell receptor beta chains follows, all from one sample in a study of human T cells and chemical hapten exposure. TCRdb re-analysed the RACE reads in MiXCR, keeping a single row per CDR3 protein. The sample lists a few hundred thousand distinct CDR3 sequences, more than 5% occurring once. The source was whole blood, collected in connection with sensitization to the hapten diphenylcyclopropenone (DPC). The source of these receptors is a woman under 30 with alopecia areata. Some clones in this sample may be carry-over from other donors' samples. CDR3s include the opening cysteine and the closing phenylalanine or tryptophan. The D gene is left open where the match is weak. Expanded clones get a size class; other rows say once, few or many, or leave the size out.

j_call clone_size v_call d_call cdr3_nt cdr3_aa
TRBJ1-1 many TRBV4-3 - TGCGCCAGCAGCCAAGTTGAGAGGCGGGACACTGAAGCTTTCTTT CASSQVERRDTEAFF
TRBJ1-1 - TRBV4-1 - TGCGCCAGCAGCCAAACGCCACAGACGAACACTGAAGCTTTCTTT CASSQTPQTNTEAFF
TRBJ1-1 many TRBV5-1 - TGCGCCAGCAGCTTACAGGGAGGCGCTGAAGCTTTCTTT CASSLQGGAEAFF
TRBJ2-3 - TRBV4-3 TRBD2 TGCGCCAGCAGCCAAGGGCCTCTGGCTACGGGACTAGCGGGCCCAGATACGCAGTATTTT CASSQGPLATGLAGPDTQYF
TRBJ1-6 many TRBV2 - TGTGCCAGCAGGGGGACACTAAATTCACCCCTCCACTTT CASRGTLNSPLHF
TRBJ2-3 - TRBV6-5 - TGTGCCAGCAGTTACTCGGGGCAGGGTGGGGGAGATACGCAGTATTTT CASSYSGQGGGDTQYF
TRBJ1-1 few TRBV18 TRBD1 TGTGCCAGCTCATCAGAGACAGGGGCTGAAGCTTTCTTT CASSSETGAEAFF
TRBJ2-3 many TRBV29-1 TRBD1 TGCAGCCAAGGACAGGCGAACACAGATACGCAGTATTTT CSQGQANTDTQYF
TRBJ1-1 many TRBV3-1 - TGTGCCAGCAGCCAAGATCTTAGGGCGGCCGAAGCTTTCTTT CASSQDLRAAEAFF
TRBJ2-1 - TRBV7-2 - TGTGCCAGCAGCCCGATAGCGGTCTCCTACAATGAGCAGTTCTTC CASSPIAVSYNEQFF
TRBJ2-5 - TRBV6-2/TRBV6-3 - TGTGCCAGCAGTTATCTCCGGCAGGGTAAGACCCAGTACTTC CASSYLRQGKTQYF
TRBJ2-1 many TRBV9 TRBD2 TGTGCCAGCAGCACAAGCGGGGGGTCCTACAATGAGCAGTTCTTC CASSTSGGSYNEQFF
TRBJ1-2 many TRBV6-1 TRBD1 TGTGCCAGCAGTGATGGGGGACAGGTAGCCTATGGCTACACCTTC CASSDGGQVAYGYTF
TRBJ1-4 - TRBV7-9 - TGTGCCAGCAGCTTAGGGGGGCCCTCGGATGAAAAACTGTTTTTT CASSLGGPSDEKLFF
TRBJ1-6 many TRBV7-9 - TGTGCCAGCAGCTCCACTCCGATACCCCTCCACTTT CASSSTPIPLHF
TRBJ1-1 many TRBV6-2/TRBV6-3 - TGTGCCAGCAGTTTCTCGGGGGCAACTGAAGCTTTCTTT CASSFSGATEAFF
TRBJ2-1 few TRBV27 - TGTGCCAGCAGTTTGGGGCGGGCCTCCTACAATGAGCAGTTCTTC CASSLGRASYNEQFF
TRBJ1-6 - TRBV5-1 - TGCGCCAGCAGCCTATCAGGGATTTACGTCGATTCACCCCTCCACTTT CASSLSGIYVDSPLHF
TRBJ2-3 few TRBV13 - TGTGCCAGCAGCTACCGTTCCCGAGATACGCAGTATTTT CASSYRSRDTQYF
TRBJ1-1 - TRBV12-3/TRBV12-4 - TGTGCCAGCAGGCCAAGACAGCTCCTGAACACTGAAGCTTTCTTT CASRPRQLLNTEAFF
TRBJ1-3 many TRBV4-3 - TGCGCCAGCAGCCAAGACAGAGAGGCTGGAAACACCATATATTTT CASSQDREAGNTIYF
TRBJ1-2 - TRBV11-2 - TGTGCCAGCCATCGCGGGGATGGGGGCTGGAACTATGGCTACACCTTC CASHRGDGGWNYGYTF
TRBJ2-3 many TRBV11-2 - TGTGCCAGCAGCTTCGTCCGTTCCATGGATACGCAGTATTTT CASSFVRSMDTQYF
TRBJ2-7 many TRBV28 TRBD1 TGTGCCAGCAGTAGAGGGGACAGGGCCGAGCAGTACTTC CASSRGDRAEQYF
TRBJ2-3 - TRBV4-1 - TGCGCCAGCAGCCCAATCCTCACGGCGAACACAGATACGCAGTATTTT CASSPILTANTDTQYF
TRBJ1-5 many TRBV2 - TGTGCCAGCAGGGGATGGACAGTAAGCAATCAGCCCCAGCATTTT CASRGWTVSNQPQHF
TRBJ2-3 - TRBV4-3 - TGCGCCAGCAGCCAGCAGACTGCCCCTAGCACAGATACGCAGTATTTT CASSQQTAPSTDTQYF
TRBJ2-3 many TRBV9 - TGTGCCAGCAGCGTAGAACCGGGAACAGATACGCAGTATTTT CASSVEPGTDTQYF
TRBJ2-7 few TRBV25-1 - TGTGCCAGCAGTGAAAGTACAGGGATGTGGTACGAGCAGTACTTC CASSESTGMWYEQYF
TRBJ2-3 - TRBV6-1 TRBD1 TGTGCCAGCAGTGGACCCAGGGGGCCAGATACGCAGTATTTT CASSGPRGPDTQYF
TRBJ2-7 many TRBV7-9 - TGTGCCAGCAGCTCCGGCGGGGTCTTGGAGCAGTACTTC CASSSGGVLEQYF
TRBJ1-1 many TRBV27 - TGTGCCAGCAGTCCCTTGACAGTGAACACTGAAGCTTTCTTT CASSPLTVNTEAFF
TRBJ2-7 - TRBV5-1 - TGCGCCAGCAGCTTGGCCGAACAGGCCTTCTACGAGCAGTACTTC CASSLAEQAFYEQYF
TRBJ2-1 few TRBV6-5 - TGTGCCAGCAGCGGTAGCTGGACCCCTTACAATGAGCAGTTCTTC CASSGSWTPYNEQFF
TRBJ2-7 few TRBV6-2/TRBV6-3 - TGTGCCAGCACCCCGGGGGAAACTCGGTTCCTCTACGAGCAGTACTTC CASTPGETRFLYEQYF
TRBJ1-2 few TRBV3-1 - TGTGCCAGCAGCCAAGTACAGGAGAACAACTATGGCTACACCTTC CASSQVQENNYGYTF
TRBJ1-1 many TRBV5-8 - TGTGCCAGCAGCCACAGGGATCCTGAAGCTTTCTTT CASSHRDPEAFF
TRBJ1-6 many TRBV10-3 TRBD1 TGTGCCACGTGCAGACAGGGGCAGAATTCACCCCTCCACTTT CATCRQGQNSPLHF
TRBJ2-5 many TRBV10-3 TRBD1 TGTGCCATCAGTGTGACAACCGGGACAGGGTTACAAGAGACCCAGTACTTC CAISVTTGTGLQETQYF
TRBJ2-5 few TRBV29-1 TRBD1 TGCAGCGTTGTGAGGGAGACAGGGACGATTCAAGAGACCCAGTACTTC CSVVRETGTIQETQYF
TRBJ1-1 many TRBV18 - TGTGCCAGCTCACCTTTCGGGGGGGAAGCTTTCTTT CASSPFGGEAFF
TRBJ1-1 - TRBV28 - TGTGCCAGCAGTTTTATAACTGAAGCTTTCTTT CASSFITEAFF
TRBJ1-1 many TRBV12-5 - TGTGCTAGTGGTTTGGTACTGTTAAATGTCGAAGACATGAACACTGAAGCTTTCTTT CASGLVLLNVEDMNTEAFF
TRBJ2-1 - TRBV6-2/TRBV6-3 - TGTGCCAGCAGTTACTCCCAGGAGGTGGATGAGCAGTTCTTC CASSYSQEVDEQFF
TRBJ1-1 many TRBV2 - TGTGCCAGCAGTGAGTCGCGGAACACTGAAGCTTTCTTT CASSESRNTEAFF
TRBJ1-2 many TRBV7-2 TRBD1 TGTGCCAGCAGTCACCGGGACAGGTCGGGCTACACCTTC CASSHRDRSGYTF
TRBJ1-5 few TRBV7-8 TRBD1 TGTGCCAGCAGCTTACAGGGGGCACAACAGCCCCAGCATTTT CASSLQGAQQPQHF
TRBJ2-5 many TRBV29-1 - TGCAGCGTGGGAGGTGTCGGGGCTGACGGGGAGACCCAGTACTTC CSVGGVGADGETQYF
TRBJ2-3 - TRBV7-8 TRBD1 TGTGCCAGCAGCCCCGGGACAGGGGTGAGAGATACGCAGTATTTT CASSPGTGVRDTQYF
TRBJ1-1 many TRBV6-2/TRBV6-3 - TGTGCCAGCAGTCAAGTGAACACTGAAGCTTTCTTT CASSQVNTEAFF
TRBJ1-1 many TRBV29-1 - TGCAGCGTTTCAAACAGGGCTGAAGCTTTCTTT CSVSNRAEAFF
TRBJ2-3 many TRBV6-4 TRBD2 TGTGCCAGCAGTGAAGGTAGCGGGGGCTCAGATACGCAGTATTTT CASSEGSGGSDTQYF
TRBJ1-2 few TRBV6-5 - TGTGCCAGCAGTTACTCGACGACAGGCCCCTATGGCTACACCTTC CASSYSTTGPYGYTF
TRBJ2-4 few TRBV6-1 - TGTGCCAGCAGTGACCCACCTTTAGCCAAAAACATTCAGTACTTC CASSDPPLAKNIQYF
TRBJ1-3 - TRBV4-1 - TGCGCCAGCAGCCAAGAATACAGCTCTGGAAACACCATATATTTT CASSQEYSSGNTIYF
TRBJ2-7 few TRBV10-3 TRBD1 TGTGCCATCAGCGAAATCACCCCGGGACAGGGGGCCCGCGAGCAGTACTTC CAISEITPGQGAREQYF
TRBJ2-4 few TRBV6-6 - TGTGCCAGCAGTTACTCGACGGGGTGGCAAAACATTCAGTACTTC CASSYSTGWQNIQYF
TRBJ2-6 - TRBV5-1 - TGCGCCAGCAGCGCCAGACAGTTCTCTGGGGCCAACGTCCTGACTTTC CASSARQFSGANVLTF
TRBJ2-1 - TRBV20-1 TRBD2 TGCAGTGCTAGAGATCTCCAGCGGGGGGGCGATGAGCAGTTCTTC CSARDLQRGGDEQFF
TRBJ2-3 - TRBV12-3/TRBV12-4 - TGTGCCAGCAGTTCACTCCGGGACTCCGATAGCACAGATACGCAGTATTTT CASSSLRDSDSTDTQYF